This T cell receptor (beta chain) came from a study of vaccination and CD4 T cells after COVID-19 (dated by TCRdb to about 2022). At the level of the whole study: Every convalescent patient had a positive nasal swab PCR test for SARS-CoV-2, with mild disease in nine patients and severe disease in one. The convalescent cohort comprised six males and four females, including two Hispanic individuals, seven Caucasians, two Asians and one multiracial person. Participants got two doses of the Pfizer-BioNTech BNT162b2 vaccine (n=8) or two doses of the Moderna mRNA-1273 vaccine (n=2). Post-COVID blood samples were collected from convalescent patients a median of roughly 100 days after diagnosis, with a range of roughly 35 to 170 days. The time from the second vaccine dose to post-vaccine blood sampling had a median of 72 days and ranged from roughly 12 to 250 days. Culture stimuli were overlapping spike peptide pools from SARS-CoV-2 and from the common cold coronaviruses HCoV-NL63, HCoV-OC43 and HCoV-229E. As controls, cultures received a CEFX viral epitope pool (the positive control), an HIV-1 Nef peptide pool (the negative control), or no peptide at all. The spike-specific CD4+ TCR repertoire was compared before and after mRNA vaccination in over nine COVID-19 convalescent patients and a few infection-naive healthy vaccine recipients. The full study reports these points: The study included relatively few convalescent patients and did not analyze early timepoints after natural infection. Of the vaccine-specific clones in convalescent patients, 304 of 307, or nearly all, reacted only to SARS-CoV-2 spike and did not cross-react with common cold coronaviruses. Among the post-vaccine SARS-CoV-2-reactive clones in convalescent patients, a median approximately 90% showed up only after vaccination, which suggests vaccine-specific priming. An increase in the median number of SARS-CoV-2-reactive clonotypes from roughly 20 after infection to roughly 38 after vaccination was observed, but the change was not found to be significant.

From cysteine to phenylalanine, the CDR3 is 17 amino acids long. CDR3 DNA only is kept here, 51 bases in frame from base 1. As encoded in the germline V gene (reference sequence), CDR1 is MNHEY while CDR2 is SMNVEV. The V end gives up 5 bases and the J end 2 bases, leaving 12 bases in the junction not matched to a gene. Comments on this clonotype: This clone's antigen is unknown. No much larger clone exists at a distance of one base, and base qualities are not known.

The treatment or condition label on this specimen signifies: roughly 11-day PBMC culture with coronavirus spike peptide pools or control peptides (ViraFEST assay). To expand antigen-specific T cells with peptide pools and then pick out the expanded clonotypes through TCR sequencing, the study relied on the ViraFEST assay. The convalescent patients' positive SARS-CoV-2 PCR tests fell between March and December 2020, which was before the Alpha, Beta and Delta variants emerged in the United States. Each well held 2.2 million or so PBMCs cultured with approximately 9.2 ug/ml peptide pools in IMDM containing approximately 5% human AB serum and roughly 10 IU/ml IL-2. Half of the culture medium was replaced with fresh IL-2-containing medium on days 3 and 7. CD4+ T cells were isolated after about 10 days of culture through negative selection using the EasySep CD4+ T cell isolation kit. PBMCs were separated from whole blood using Ficoll-Paque Plus gradient centrifugation and then either used fresh or cryopreserved at -140C. In general, triplicate wells were set up for every culture condition.

To prepare the library, PCR was applied. DNA from cultured CD4+ T cells was subjected to TCR sequencing with the Oncomine TCR Beta short-read assay at the Johns Hopkins FTIC core. Genomic DNA was extracted from the cultured CD4+ T cells with the QIAamp micro DNA kit. Oncomine TCR Beta libraries from cultured CD4+ T cells were pooled with unique dual indexes and sequenced on an Illumina iSeq 100. The authors processed their data as follows. Non-productive sequences were removed, and CDR3s that did not start with C, did not end with F or W, or were shorter than 7 amino acids were discarded. Antigen-specific clonotypes were identified with the MANAFEST web application by comparing peptide-stimulated wells with reference and other culture wells. To be called positive, a clone needed an FDR below 0.05, an odds ratio above 5, and a productive frequency above 0.1% in at least two of three replicate wells. Clonotypes that were significantly expanded in both SARS-CoV-2 spike wells and at least one common cold coronavirus spike condition were defined as cross-reactive. Using R version 3.6.1, CDR3 homology was evaluated through Levenshtein distances (stringdist) along with unrooted phylogenetic trees (ape). TCRdb cleaned the public reads at Q25 with fastp, built clones with MiXCR and kept in-frame beta chains. Here each entry gathers all rows of one CDR3 protein and keeps the most common genes and DNA. TCRdb, not the authors, supplied the V and J calls. Present in this sample are 15,000 to 20,000 distinct CDR3 sequences, around two fifths of which were seen just once. The ten largest clonotypes hold over 5.5% of the sample.

The chain is assembled from TRBV27 and TRBJ1-2, and TRBD1 matches 9 of the central bases. The source was CD4+ T cells from blood, cultured in vitro, collected before SARS-CoV-2 vaccination. This receptor was identified in a human donor who had recovered from COVID-19. The CDR3 is CASSRSTGGRYNYGYTF. The bases read TGTGCCAGCAGTCGATCGACAGGGGGGAGGTACAACTATGGCTACACCTTC.